These 22 T cell receptor beta chains were sequenced from one sample in a study of CD8+CD57+ T cells in acquired aplastic anemia. Whoever was chosen for sequencing had shown CD8+CD57+ cell expansion by flow cytometry. Researchers used genomic DNA as the template to profile TCR beta VDJ and CDR3. TCRdb reprocessed the reads via MiXCR and lists one record per CDR3 protein. The top ten hold less than 0.85% of the sample, which has hundreds of thousands of distinct CDR3 sequences, around 32% seen once. Sequencing was carried out using sorted CD4+, CD8+, or CD8+CD57+ T cells (not recorded which) from PBMCs. These receptors all stem from a human donor with aplastic anemia.

This clonotype was detected a few times. This chain connects TRBV6-1 to TRBJ2-7, with 9 bases fitting TRBD1. CDR1 and CDR2 (germline): MNHNS, SASEGT. Losses at the gene ends were 7 bases for V and 1 base for J; bases not matched to a gene: 5. The CDR3 is 14 amino acids. The CDR3 bases are TGTGCCAGCAATAAGGACAGGGGATCCTACGAGCAGTACTTC. Protein product: CASNKDRGSYEQYF.

This clonotype occurred a few times. The chain recombines TRBV10-3 with TRBJ2-7; 8 nucleotides match TRBD2. The CDR3 length is 18 residues. V gave up 10 bases and J gave up 2 bases; unmatched junction bases: 22. The V gene's germline CDR1 is ENHRY and CDR2 SYGVKD. The CDR3: CASKKVHVGTRVAYEQYF. DNA of the CDR3: TGTGCCAGCAAAAAGGTACATGTAGGGACTAGAGTGGCCTACGAGCAGTACTTC.

The chain links TRBV9 to TRBJ2-7, with D tentatively TRBD2 (5 bases). The CDR3 is 13 residues long. V shed 5 bases and J shed 5 bases, with 14 bases lying between them. Germline CDR1 SGDLS, CDR2 YYNGEE. Here the CDR3 DNA reads TGTGCCAGCAGTTTTTCGGGGTCCCACGAGCAGTACTTC. This encodes CASSFSGSHEQYF.

This chain connects TRBV2 to TRBJ2-5, with TRBD2 identical over 12 bases. The CDR3 runs 14 residues. With V trimmed by 4 bases and J by 5 bases, 2 bases remained unmatched. Per germline, CDR1 SNHLY and CDR2 FYNNEI. The chain's CDR3 is CASSGGLAGETQYF. For the CDR3, the DNA is TGTGCCAGCAGTGGTGGACTAGCGGGGGAGACCCAGTACTTC.

This clonotype was observed a few times. The rearrangement uses TRBV6-1 and TRBJ2-5; 7 bases align to TRBD1. The germline V gene has CDR1 MNHNS and CDR2 SASEGT. The CDR3 has 13 residues. V gave up 7 bases and J gave up 0 bases; unmatched junction bases: 2. CDR3 protein: CASKGQNQETQYF. The CDR3 nucleotides read TGTGCCAGCAAGGGACAGAACCAAGAGACCCAGTACTTC.

The rearrangement links TRBV7-8 to TRBJ2-3; TRBD2 aligns across 11 bases. This CDR3 spans 17 amino acids. With 4 bases clipped from V and 0 bases from J, the junction kept 6 bases outside the gene matches. CDR1 and CDR2 from the germline V gene are SGHVS and FQNEAQ. CDR3 in amino acids: CASSCSGRARSTDTQYF. CDR3 in DNA: TGTGCCAGCAGCTGTAGCGGGAGGGCCAGGAGCACAGATACGCAGTATTTT.

This rearrangement joins TRBV11-2 to TRBJ2-2, with D possibly called TRBD1 or TRBD2 (5 bases each). This CDR3 region has 16 residues. V lost 7 bases, J lost 4 bases, and 19 bases lay in between. Germline V gene sequence: CDR1 SGHAT, CDR2 FQNNGV. CDR3 nucleotide sequence: TGTGCCAGCATCCCCTTGGGACGACGGGGCACCGGGGAGCTGTTTTTT. It specifies CASIPLGRRGTGELFF.

This clonotype was counted once. The chain joins TRBV20-1 to TRBJ1-1; TRBD1 agrees at 7 bases. The CDR3 loop spans 17 amino acids. V lost 0 bases to trimming and J lost 0 bases; unmatched junction nucleotides: 10. Per the germline V gene, CDR1 is DFQATT and CDR2 is SNEGSKA (reference sequence). CDR3 sequence: CSARDLTGAGVNTEAFF. CDR3 DNA: TGCAGTGCTAGAGATCTTACAGGGGCTGGGGTGAACACTGAAGCTTTCTTT.

This clonotype appeared a few times. An end of the junction differs from the germline gene, which may be a read error. The rearrangement links TRBV20-1 to TRBJ1-2; D not resolved. The CDR3 has 13 residues. The germline gives CDR1 DFQATT, CDR2 SNEGSKA (reference sequence). CDR3 amino acids: CGARDVQSYGHTF. DNA for the CDR3: TGCGGTGCTAGAGATGTGCAGAGCTATGGCCACACCTTC.

This clonotype was picked up a small number of times. The chain is built from TRBV9 and TRBJ2-7; D unresolved. The germline CDR1 and CDR2 sequences are SGDLS and YYNGEE. This CDR3 spans 15 amino acids. With 4 bases removed from V and 2 bases from J, the gap between germline ends came to 16 bases. The CDR3, as DNA: TGTGCCAGCAGCCCCCGCCCGGTCTTTCCCTACGAGCAGTACTTC. It encodes CASSPRPVFPYEQYF.

There are a few counts of this clonotype. The chain recombines TRBV2 with TRBJ2-4, with D perhaps TRBD1 (7 bases). CDR3 length: 17 residues. V gave up 3 bases and J gave up 0 bases, with 15 bases separating them. Germline CDR1 reads SNHLY; CDR2 reads FYNNEI. The DNA for the CDR3 is TGTGCCAGCAGTGATGGCAGGGGGGACTTAGCCAAAAACATTCAGTACTTC. Encoded protein: CASSDGRGDLAKNIQYF.

This clonotype was picked up a small number of times. The rearrangement uses TRBV4-1 and TRBJ1-1; unclear D gene. CDR3 length: 14 amino acids. Deletions cut 2 bases from V and 1 base from J, with 8 bases between. Germline V gene data show CDR1 as MGHRA and CDR2 as YSYEKL. CDR3 amino acids: CASSQPTENTEAFF. The CDR3 region has the DNA TGCGCCAGCAGCCAACCAACAGAGAACACTGAAGCTTTCTTT.

This clonotype was found a few times. The CDR3 region is CASSPKGGPTSGGTDTQYF. For the CDR3, the DNA is TGTGCCAGCAGCCCAAAGGGGGGTCCGACTAGCGGGGGGACAGATACGCAGTATTTT. This sequence joins TRBV25-1 and TRBJ2-3, with TRBD2 matching over 13 bases. Germline CDR1 and CDR2: MGHDK and SYGVNS. This CDR3 contains 19 residues. V dropped 6 bases and J dropped 3; count of bases not matched to a gene: 15.

This chain connects TRBV24-1 to TRBJ2-3; D possibly corresponds to TRBD1 (6 bases). The CDR3 totals 14 residues. CDR1 KGHDR and CDR2 SFDVKD come from the germline V gene. V lost 4 bases and J 2 bases, leaving 9 bases between the germline ends. CDR3: CATSEQGVTDTQYF. The CDR3 nucleotides read TGTGCCACCAGTGAACAGGGTGTCACAGATACGCAGTATTTT.

The chain employs TRBV2 and TRBJ2-1, with D maybe TRBD1 (5 bases). Germline CDR1 is SNHLY and CDR2 is FYNNEI. This CDR3 comprises 11 residues. V lost 8 bases and J 15 bases, leaving 17 bases between the germline ends. The CDR3 nucleotides are TGTGCCAGCCGACAGACCATCTATGTGTTCTTC. Its protein product is CASRQTIYVFF.

This clonotype has a count of ten or more. The J gene is TRBJ1-5, the V gene TRBV9; no definite D call. Between the trimmed V and J ends, which lost 2 bases and 5 bases, there was a span of 11 bases. Germline V gives CDR1 SGDLS, CDR2 YYNGEE. CDR3 size: 14 residues. The CDR3 DNA sequence: TGTGCCAGCAGCGTTACGGGGAAGGATCAGCCCCAGCATTTT. It codes for CASSVTGKDQPQHF.

The J gene is TRBJ1-2, the V gene TRBV5-8, with a weak D call TRBD1 (5 bases). The CDR3 has 14 residues. Trimming left V 0 bases short and J 4 bases short, with 10 bases between. Germline V gives CDR1 SGHTS, CDR2 YDEGEE. The CDR3, as DNA: TGTGCCAGCAGCTTGGAGCGGGACGGCTATGGCTACACCTTC. It specifies CASSLERDGYGYTF.

This chain links TRBV9 with TRBJ1-6; D not resolved. The CDR3 covers 17 residues. Germline CDR1 reads SGDLS; CDR2 reads YYNGEE. The V gene lost 0 bases and the J gene lost 0 bases, with 10 bases spanning the gap. In DNA, the CDR3 is TGTGCCAGCAGCGTAGACCCTCTGAGCTCCTATAATTCACCCCTCCACTTT. This encodes CASSVDPLSSYNSPLHF.

The rearrangement links TRBV25-1 to TRBJ1-2; possibly TRBD1 for D (5 bases). Per the germline V gene, CDR1 is MGHDK and CDR2 is SYGVNS. CDR3 size: 15 residues. Deletions cut 6 bases from V and 4 bases from J, with 18 bases between. For the CDR3, the DNA is TGTGCCAGCAGCCATCCCCGTGGGGGACCCTATGGCTACACCTTC. Translating gives CASSHPRGGPYGYTF.

In this sample, this clonotype turned up many times. V and J are TRBV7-2 and TRBJ2-5; TRBD1 agrees at 10 bases. After removal of 5 bases from V and 5 bases from J, the junction contained 8 bases not matched to a gene. Germline values: CDR1 SGHTA, CDR2 FQGNSA. The CDR3 totals 15 residues. In DNA, the CDR3 is TGTGCCAGCAGCGGGCGGGGACAGGGGAAGGAGACCCAGTACTTC. Translation gives CASSGRGQGKETQYF. The complete variable domain, with remaining parts taken from reference TRBV7-2 and TRBJ2-5, reads GAGVSQSPSNKVTEKGKDVELRCDPISGHTALYWYRQSLGQGLEFLIYFQGNSAPDKSGLPSDRFSAERTGGSVSTLTIQRTQQEDSAVYLCASSGRGQGKETQYFGPGTRLLVL.

This clonotype occurred many times. J is TRBJ1-2 and V is TRBV12-3 or TRBV12-4; no reliable D call. V gave up 2 bases and J gave up 5 bases, with 9 bases separating them. CDR3 length: 13 amino acids. The CDR3 DNA reads TGTGCCAGCAGTTTATCCCGGGAGTATGGCTACACCTTC. Encoded protein: CASSLSREYGYTF.

This chain joins TRBV5-1 and TRBJ1-2; 9 bases fit TRBD1. The V gene's germline CDR1 is SGHRS and CDR2 YFSETQ. The CDR3 is made up of 16 amino acids. With 3 bases clipped from V and 7 bases from J, the junction kept 13 bases outside the gene matches. CDR3 DNA sequence: TGCGCCAGCAGCTCTGAGGGGGGACAGGGTGATTTTGGCTACACCTTC. Its protein is CASSSEGGQGDFGYTF.